Presented here are 20 T cell receptor beta chains from one specimen sequenced in a study of blood T cell repertoires in COVID-19. Method: immunoSEQ multiplex PCR; TCRdb's copy keeps in-frame clones and lacks some. The sample has some 100,000 clones, roughly 82% seen once; the top ten hold approximately 6.7%. Sequenced: peripheral blood. The receptors here all came from a man aged 45-65 years with active or convalescent COVID-19.

The chain joins TRBV2 to TRBJ1-1, with D possibly TRBD1 on 5 matching bases. Between the trimmed V and J ends, which lost 4 bases and 5 bases, there was a span of 8 bases. The length of the CDR3 is 12 residues. Germline CDR1 reads SNHLY; CDR2 reads FYNNEI. CDR3 DNA: TGTGCCAGCAGTGGGGAGGGGACTGAAGCTTTCTTT. This encodes CASSGEGTEAFF.

The rearrangement links TRBV5-1 to TRBJ1-3; D gene unclear. The CDR3 spans 13 residues. Trimming shortened V by 4 bases and J by 1 base, and 6 bases separated the two germline ends. CDR1 and CDR2 (germline): SGHRS, YFSETQ. The CDR3 nucleotides are TGCGCCAGCAGCCCCCTGTCTGGAAACACCATATATTTT. It translates to CASSPLSGNTIYF.

V is TRBV15 and J is TRBJ2-1, with TRBD2 identical over 9 bases. Per germline, CDR1 LNHNV and CDR2 YYDKDF (reference sequence). This CDR3 is 18 amino acids long. V trimming: 3 bases; J trimming: 6 bases; junction bases outside the gene matches: 15. Here the CDR3 reads CATSSLAFSGGRANEQFF. CDR3 nucleotides: TGTGCCACCAGCAGCCTTGCTTTTAGCGGGGGCCGAGCCAATGAGCAGTTCTTC.

As to this clone: The same CDR3 arises from other DNA sequences in this sample as well. The chain links TRBV19 to TRBJ1-5, with D unresolved. The ends were cut back, 2 bases at V and 2 bases at J, with 7 bases in the middle. Germline CDR1 and CDR2: LNHDA and SQIVND (reference sequence). The CDR3 is 14 residues long. CDR3 loop: CASSIQAGNQPQHF. CDR3 in DNA: TGTGCCAGTAGTATACAGGCTGGCAATCAGCCCCAGCATTTT.

The gene calls are TRBV19 and TRBJ1-6; 10 nucleotides line up with TRBD1. Trimming removed 3 bases from V and 10 bases from J; junction bases left unmatched: 9. Germline loops: CDR1 LNHDA, CDR2 SQIVND (reference sequence). The CDR3 sequence is 16 residues long. CDR3 bases: TGTGCCAGTAGTATCTCTGGGACAGGGGTTGGATCACCCCTCCACTTT. This encodes CASSISGTGVGSPLHF.

V is TRBV5-8 and J is TRBJ2-6, with TRBD1 identical over 9 bases. The CDR3 extends over 19 amino acids. Germline CDR1 reads SGHTS; CDR2 reads YDEGEE. J gave up 1 base and V 2 bases, and 10 bases lay outside the gene matches. Written as DNA, the CDR3 is TGTGCCAGCAGCTTAGATGGGACAGGGATCGGGTCTGGGGCCAACGTCCTGACTTTC. Encoded protein: CASSLDGTGIGSGANVLTF.

The genes are TRBV4-3 and TRBJ2-7; 10 bases align to TRBD2. Germline assignment: CDR1 LGHNA and CDR2 YSLEER. J lost 6 bases, V lost 1 base, and 12 bases had no gene match. This CDR3 spans 17 amino acids. The CDR3 DNA reads TGCGCCAGCAGCCAAGTTCAAGCGAGCGGGGGGGGAGTCGAGCAGTACTTC. The encoded protein is CASSQVQASGGGVEQYF.

The chain links TRBV28 to TRBJ2-7; 10 nucleotides line up with TRBD1. The CDR3 loop spans 13 amino acids. V lost 7 bases and J lost 4; bases outside the gene matches: 4. Germline CDR1 and CDR2: MDHEN and SYDVKM. The CDR3 DNA is TGTGCCAGCAAACGACAGGGGGCTTACGAGCAGTACTTC. It encodes CASKRQGAYEQYF.

The chain carries TRBV12-3 or TRBV12-4 and TRBJ2-3; D perhaps matches TRBD1 (6 bases). With 6 bases removed from V and 6 bases from J, the gap between germline ends came to 10 bases. This CDR3 is 12 amino acids long. The CDR3 reads CASSRQGDTQYF. The CDR3 DNA is TGTGCCAGCAGCCGGCAGGGGGATACGCAGTATTTT.

This clone was seen ten or more times. The chain employs TRBV30 and TRBJ2-4; 9 nucleotides agree with TRBD2. The CDR3 is 20 residues long. Trimming cost V 0 bases and J 2 bases; bases outside gene matches: 17. Germline V gives CDR1 GTSNPN, CDR2 SVGIG (reference sequence). The CDR3 loop reads CAWSVKSASGVLVTKNIQYF. DNA for the CDR3: TGTGCCTGGAGTGTAAAGTCGGCTAGCGGGGTATTGGTAACCAAAAACATTCAGTACTTC.

Note on this clone: In the same sample, other DNA sequences code for this CDR3. This chain joins TRBV5-1 and TRBJ2-5; D call uncertain. The CDR3 runs 11 residues. Germline V gene lookup returns CDR1 SGHRS and CDR2 YFSETQ. With 4 bases removed from V and 1 base from J, the gap between germline ends came to 2 bases. CDR3 nucleotide sequence: TGCGCCAGCAGCCTCCAAGAGACCCAGTACTTC. This translates into CASSLQETQYF.

This clone appeared a few times. J is TRBJ1-3 and V is TRBV3-1 (or the pseudogene TRBV3-2); maybe TRBD1 (5 bases). Trimming cost V 1 base and J 0 bases, with 13 bases left between them. The CDR3 runs 17 residues. CDR1 is LGHDT and CDR2 is YNNKEL in the germline V gene (reference sequence). CDR3 sequence (DNA): TGTGCCAGCAGCCAAGCAAGTGGGGGGAGCTCTGGAAACACCATATATTTT. This gives the protein CASSQASGGSSGNTIYF.

The genes are TRBV7-2 and TRBJ1-6; 7 bases fit TRBD1. CDR3 size: 17 residues. Trimming cost V 5 bases and J 8 bases; bases outside gene matches: 15. Germline CDR1 reads SGHTA; CDR2 reads FQGNSA. The DNA for the CDR3 is TGTGCCAGCAGCGCGGACCGGTGGAACAGGGGTGATTCACCCCTCCACTTT. It is translated as CASSADRWNRGDSPLHF. Complete variable domain (other parts from reference TRBV7-2 and TRBJ1-6): GAGVSQSPSNKVTEKGKDVELRCDPISGHTALYWYRQSLGQGLEFLIYFQGNSAPDKSGLPSDRFSAERTGGSVSTLTIQRTQQEDSAVYLCASSADRWNRGDSPLHFGNGTRLTVT.

The chain joins TRBV3-1 (or the pseudogene TRBV3-2) to TRBJ2-7, with 9 bases fitting TRBD2. The J segment lost 0 bases and the V segment lost 1 base, leaving 19 bases of the junction unmatched. The CDR3 covers 21 residues. The germline V gene encodes CDR1 LGHDT and CDR2 YNNKEL (reference sequence). The CDR3 loop is CASSQGPPPPSGALSSYEQYV. The DNA of the CDR3 is TGTGCCAGCAGCCAAGGCCCCCCCCCTCCTAGCGGGGCTTTGAGCTCCTACGAGCAGTACGTC.

The chain is built from TRBV14 and TRBJ1-3, with D possibly being TRBD1 (6 bases). Germline values: CDR1 SGHDN, CDR2 FVKESK. Trimming removed 1 base from V and 7 bases from J, with 11 bases in between. The CDR3 sequence is 14 residues long. The CDR3 coding sequence is TGTGCCAGCAGCCAAGGGGGGCGGAGGAACACCATATATTTT. It codes for CASSQGGRRNTIYF.

The genes are TRBV5-1 and TRBJ1-3; tentative D call: TRBD1 (6 bases). The CDR3 is 16 residues long. CDR1 SGHRS and CDR2 YFSETQ come from the germline V gene. V was pared by 4 bases and J by 0 bases, with 14 bases between. CDR3 DNA sequence: TGCGCCAGCAGCCAGGACAGCCTGGCCTCTGGAAACACCATATATTTT. It specifies CASSQDSLASGNTIYF.

This chain links TRBV30 with TRBJ1-3; D is undetermined. Germline lookup yields CDR1 GTSNPN and CDR2 SVGIG (reference sequence). The CDR3 is 14 amino acids. Trimming took off 4 bases at V and 0 bases at J, with 10 bases between the two ends. CDR3 amino acids: CAWTQSNSGNTIYF. CDR3 DNA sequence: TGTGCCTGGACCCAGTCAAACTCTGGAAACACCATATATTTT.

This chain links TRBV11-2 with TRBJ2-7; 11 positions agree with TRBD2. With 3 bases clipped from V and 4 bases from J, the junction kept 5 bases outside the gene matches. Germline V gene lookup returns CDR1 SGHAT and CDR2 FQNNGV. This CDR3 contains 15 residues. CDR3 nucleotides: TGTGCCAGCAGCTTTAGCGGGGGGGCCGGGTACGAGCAGTACGTC. Encoded protein: CASSFSGGAGYEQYV.

The chain joins TRBV5-6 to TRBJ1-2, with 8 bases identical to TRBD1. Per germline, CDR1 SGHDT and CDR2 YYEEEE. This CDR3 has 15 amino acids. After removal of 1 base from V and 4 bases from J, the junction contained 6 bases not matched to a gene. The CDR3 spells CASSLYAGQGYGYTF. The CDR3 nucleotides read TGTGCCAGCAGCTTGTATGCAGGACAGGGCTATGGCTACACCTTC.

This chain connects TRBV7-2 to TRBJ2-5; D is perhaps TRBD2 (5 bases). V lost 3 bases and J 3 bases, leaving 11 bases between the germline ends. Germline V CDR1 and CDR2: SGHTA, FQGNSA. The CDR3 length is 14 residues. The CDR3 loop is CASSFLDWKETQYF. The CDR3 bases are TGTGCCAGCAGCTTTTTGGACTGGAAAGAGACCCAGTACTTC.